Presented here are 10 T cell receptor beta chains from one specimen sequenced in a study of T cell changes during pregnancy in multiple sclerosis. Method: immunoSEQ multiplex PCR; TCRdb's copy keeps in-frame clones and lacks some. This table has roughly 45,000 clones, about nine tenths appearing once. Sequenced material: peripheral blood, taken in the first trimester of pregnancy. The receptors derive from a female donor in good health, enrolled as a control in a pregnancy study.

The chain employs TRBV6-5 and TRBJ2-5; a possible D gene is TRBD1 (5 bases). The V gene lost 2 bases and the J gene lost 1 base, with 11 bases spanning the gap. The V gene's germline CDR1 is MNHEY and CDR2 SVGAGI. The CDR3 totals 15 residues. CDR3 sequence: CASSYGRGPQETQYF. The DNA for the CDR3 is TGTGCCAGCAGTTACGGTAGGGGTCCCCAAGAGACCCAGTACTTC.

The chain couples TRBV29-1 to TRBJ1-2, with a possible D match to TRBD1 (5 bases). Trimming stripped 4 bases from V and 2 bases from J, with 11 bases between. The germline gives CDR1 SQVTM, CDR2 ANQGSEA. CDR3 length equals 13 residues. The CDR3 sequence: CSVGTNWNYGYTF. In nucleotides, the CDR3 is TGCAGCGTTGGGACAAATTGGAACTATGGCTACACCTTC.

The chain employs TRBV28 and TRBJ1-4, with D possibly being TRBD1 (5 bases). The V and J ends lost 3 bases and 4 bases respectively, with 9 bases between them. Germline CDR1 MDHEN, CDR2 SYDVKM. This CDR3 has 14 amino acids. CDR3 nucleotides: TGTGCCAGCAGTTTCCCAGGGATTAATGAAAAACTGTTTTTT. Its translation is CASSFPGINEKLFF.

The CDR3 nucleotides read TGTGCCAGTCAAAGGAATAGCGGGGCCCCACGGGGTGAGCAGTTCTTC. This sequence encodes CASQRNSGAPRGEQFF. The chain recombines TRBV19 with TRBJ2-1, with 8 bases fitting TRBD2. V trimming: 8 bases; J trimming: 9 bases; junction bases outside the gene matches: 18. Per germline, CDR1 LNHDA and CDR2 SQIVND (reference sequence). There are 16 residues in the CDR3.

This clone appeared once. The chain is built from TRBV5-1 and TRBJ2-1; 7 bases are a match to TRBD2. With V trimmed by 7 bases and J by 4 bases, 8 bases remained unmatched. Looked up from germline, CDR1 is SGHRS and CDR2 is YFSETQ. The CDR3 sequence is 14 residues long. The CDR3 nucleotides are TGCGCCAGCTTCCGCGGGGGTGGGTACAATGAGCAGTTCTTC. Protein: CASFRGGGYNEQFF.

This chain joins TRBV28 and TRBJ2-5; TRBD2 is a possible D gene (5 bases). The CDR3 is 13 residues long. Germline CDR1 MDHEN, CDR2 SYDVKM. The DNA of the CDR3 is TGTGCTTGTTGGGAGTCAGGCCAAGAGACCCAGTACTTC. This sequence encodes CACWESGQETQYF.

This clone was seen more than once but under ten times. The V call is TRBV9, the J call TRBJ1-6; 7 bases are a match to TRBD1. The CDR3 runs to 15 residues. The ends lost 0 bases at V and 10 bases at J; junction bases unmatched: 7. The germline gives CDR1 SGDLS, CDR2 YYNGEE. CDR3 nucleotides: TGTGCCAGCAGCGTAGCGGCAGGGGGTGCCTCACCCCTCCACTTT. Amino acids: CASSVAAGGASPLHF.

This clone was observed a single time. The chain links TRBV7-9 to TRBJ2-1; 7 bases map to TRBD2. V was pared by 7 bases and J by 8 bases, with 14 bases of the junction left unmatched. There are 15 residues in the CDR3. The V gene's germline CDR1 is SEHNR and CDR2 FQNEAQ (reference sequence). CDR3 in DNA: TGTGCCAGCAAAGCGGGGAGACTATTAATCGATGAGCAGTTCTTC. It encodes CASKAGRLLIDEQFF.

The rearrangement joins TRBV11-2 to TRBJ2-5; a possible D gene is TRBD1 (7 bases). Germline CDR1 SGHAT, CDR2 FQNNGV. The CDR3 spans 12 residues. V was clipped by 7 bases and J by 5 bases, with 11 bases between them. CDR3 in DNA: TGTGCCAGCAAGGCAGGGGGGGAGACCCAGTACTTC. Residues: CASKAGGETQYF.

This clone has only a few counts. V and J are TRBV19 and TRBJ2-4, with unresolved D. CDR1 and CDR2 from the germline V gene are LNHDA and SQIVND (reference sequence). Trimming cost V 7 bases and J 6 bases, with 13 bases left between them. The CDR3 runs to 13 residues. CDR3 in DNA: TGTGCCAGTAATGAACAGTTGGGAAACATTCAGTACTTC. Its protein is CASNEQLGNIQYF.